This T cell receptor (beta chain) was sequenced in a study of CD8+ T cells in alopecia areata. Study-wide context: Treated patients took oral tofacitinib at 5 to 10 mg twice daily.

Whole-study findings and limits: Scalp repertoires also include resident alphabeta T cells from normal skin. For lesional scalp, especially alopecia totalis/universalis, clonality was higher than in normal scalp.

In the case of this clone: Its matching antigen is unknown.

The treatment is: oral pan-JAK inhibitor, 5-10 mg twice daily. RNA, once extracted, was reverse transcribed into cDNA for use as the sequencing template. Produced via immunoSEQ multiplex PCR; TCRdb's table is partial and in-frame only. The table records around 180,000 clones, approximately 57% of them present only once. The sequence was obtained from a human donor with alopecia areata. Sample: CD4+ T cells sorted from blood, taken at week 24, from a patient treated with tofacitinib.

The CDR3 loop reads CASSATGDPNEKLFF. The CDR3, as DNA: TGTGCCAGCAGCGCCACAGGGGATCCTAATGAAAAACTGTTTTTT. The chain recombines TRBV7-2 with TRBJ1-4; 7 positions agree with TRBD1. This CDR3 spans 15 amino acids. Germline values: CDR1 SGHTA, CDR2 FQGNSA. V dropped 5 bases and J dropped 3; count of bases not matched to a gene: 6.